These 19 T cell receptor beta chains were sequenced from one sample in a study of OX40 agonist ivuxolimab in advanced cancers. This table comes from immunoSEQ multiplex PCR, and its TCRdb copy is limited to in-frame clones, with some not included. The sample holds tens of thousands of clones; 88% are singletons and the top ten take under 15%. Sample: CD4+ or CD8+ T cells sorted from blood, taken in a trial of the OX40 agonist ivuxolimab. The receptors come from an adult with an advanced solid tumor such as melanoma, head and neck, liver or kidney cancer.

The CDR3 spells CASSLEFRTDTQYF. In DNA form, the CDR3 reads TGCGCCAGCAGCTTGGAGTTTCGCACAGATACGCAGTATTTT. V gene TRBV5-1 combines with J gene TRBJ2-3; D call uncertain. The V and J ends lost 0 bases and 1 base respectively, with 6 bases between them. Germline V gene lookup returns CDR1 SGHRS and CDR2 YFSETQ. The CDR3 runs to 14 residues.

This chain links TRBV7-6 with TRBJ2-2; 16 bases align to TRBD2. With 0 bases clipped from V and 3 bases from J, the junction kept 4 bases outside the gene matches. Germline V gene data show CDR1 as SGHVS and CDR2 as FNYEAQ. The CDR3 loop spans 19 amino acids. CDR3 sequence: CASSLALGLAGGYTGELFF. CDR3 nucleotides: TGTGCCAGCAGCTTAGCCCTGGGACTAGCGGGGGGGTACACCGGGGAGCTGTTTTTT. The variable domain in full, completed from reference TRBV7-6 and TRBJ2-2, reads GAGVSQSPRYKVTKRGQDVALRCDPISGHVSLYWYRQALGQGPEFLTYFNYEAQQDKSGLPNDRFSAERPEGSISTLTIQRTEQRDSAMYRCASSLALGLAGGYTGELFFGEGSRLTVL.

This chain links TRBV19 with TRBJ1-2; D perhaps matches TRBD1 (6 bases). The ends were cut back, 10 bases at V and 3 bases at J, with 9 bases in the middle. Per the germline V gene, CDR1 is LNHDA and CDR2 is SQIVND (reference sequence). CDR3 length: 11 residues. CDR3 amino acids: CAITGYYGYTF. CDR3 in DNA: TGTGCCATCACAGGGTACTATGGCTACACCTTC.

This chain links TRBV14 with TRBJ1-6; TRBD1 might be the D (6 bases). The V gene lost 1 base and the J gene lost 8 bases, with 21 bases spanning the gap. Germline values: CDR1 SGHDN, CDR2 FVKESK. The CDR3 length is 18 residues. Here the CDR3 reads CASSQVGSVTGKDSPLHF. In nucleotides, the CDR3 is TGTGCCAGCAGCCAAGTAGGGTCAGTGACAGGAAAGGATTCACCCCTCCACTTT.

The genes are TRBV6-6 and TRBJ1-2; D remains ambiguous. The CDR3 consists of 14 residues. From germline, CDR1 is MNHNY and CDR2 SVGAGI (reference sequence). Trimming took 0 bases from V and 4 from J, leaving 9 bases between them. The CDR3: CASSYSKGGYGYTF. The CDR3 DNA follows: TGTGCCAGCAGTTACTCGAAGGGCGGCTATGGCTACACCTTC.

The chain links TRBV5-1 to TRBJ2-1; D is unclear. CDR1 and CDR2 from the germline V gene are SGHRS and YFSETQ. The CDR3 is 11 amino acids. Deletions cut 2 bases from V and 6 bases from J, with 3 bases between. CDR3 sequence reads: CASSFGNEQFF. The CDR3 DNA sequence: TGCGCCAGCAGCTTCGGCAATGAGCAGTTCTTC.

The gene calls are TRBV7-2 and TRBJ2-1; 8 bases line up with TRBD2. V dropped 11 bases and J dropped 12; count of bases not matched to a gene: 9. The CDR3 contains 11 residues. Germline CDR1 SGHTA, CDR2 FQGNSA. For the CDR3, the DNA is TGTGCCCCGAGTAGCGGGATGGGGCAGTTCTTC. This codes for CAPSSGMGQFF.

CDR3 region: CASLDRGGYEQYF. For the CDR3, the DNA is TGTGCCAGTCTGGACAGGGGCGGGTACGAGCAGTACTTC. The rearrangement links TRBV28 to TRBJ2-7; 9 nucleotides align to TRBD1. Germline V gene data show CDR1 as MDHEN and CDR2 as SYDVKM. The CDR3 runs to 13 residues. V lost 9 bases, J lost 4 bases, and 7 bases stayed unmatched.

The chain employs TRBV30 and TRBJ2-1, with 10 bases aligning to TRBD1. This CDR3 is built from 15 residues. Per the germline V gene, CDR1 is GTSNPN and CDR2 is SVGIG (reference sequence). Trimming removed 3 bases from V and 10 bases from J; junction bases left unmatched: 12. The CDR3: CAWRIHGTGVGEQFF. Here the CDR3 DNA reads TGTGCCTGGAGGATTCACGGGACAGGGGTAGGGGAGCAGTTCTTC.

The V gene is TRBV27, the J gene TRBJ1-2; D may be TRBD1 (5 bases). The V end lost 0 bases, the J end lost 5 bases, and 10 bases lay between the germline ends. The CDR3 sequence is 14 residues long. The germline V gene has CDR1 MNHEY and CDR2 SMNVEV (reference sequence). CDR3 sequence: CASSLSVQGYGYTF. In DNA form, the CDR3 reads TGTGCCAGCAGTTTATCGGTCCAGGGATATGGCTACACCTTC.

Only one count was recorded for this clone. Other nucleotide sequences in the sample specify the same CDR3. V usage is TRBV4-1 and J usage is TRBJ1-1, with D maybe TRBD1 (5 bases). V dropped 6 bases and J dropped 2 bases, with 10 bases sitting between them. Germline assignment: CDR1 MGHRA and CDR2 YSYEKL. This CDR3 spans 13 amino acids. In DNA form, the CDR3 reads TGCGCCAGCAGTTACAGGCTTAACACTGAAGCTTTCTTT. Translated: CASSYRLNTEAFF.

V is TRBV19 and J is TRBJ2-7; no firm D call. CDR1 LNHDA and CDR2 SQIVND come from the germline V gene (reference sequence). With 3 bases removed from V and 1 base from J, the gap between germline ends came to 7 bases. This CDR3 is 13 amino acids long. The CDR3 protein is CASSIGRSYEQYF. The CDR3 DNA reads TGTGCCAGTAGTATCGGCAGGTCCTACGAGCAGTACTTC.

The CDR3 DNA reads as TGTGCCAGCAGCTTAAGTGGGAGTCCTGATCTCCACTTT. Protein: CASSLSGSPDLHF. The V call is TRBV7-8, the J call TRBJ1-6, with D uncertain. Looked up from germline, CDR1 is SGHVS and CDR2 is FQNEAQ. V was shortened by 2 bases and J by 16 bases, with 15 bases between the two germline ends. The length of the CDR3 is 13 residues. Looking up the rest from reference TRBV7-8 and TRBJ1-6 gives the full variable domain: GAGVSQSPRYKVAKRGQDVALRCDPISGHVSLFWYQQALGQGPEFLTYFQNEAQLDKSGLPSDRFFAERPEGSVSTLKIQRTQQEDSAVYLCASSLSGSPDLHFGNGTRLTVT.

CDR3 DNA: TGCGCCAGCGTAGGAAAGACAAACACTGAAGCTTTCTTT. Protein: CASVGKTNTEAFF. The chain joins TRBV4-1 to TRBJ1-1; no clear D. Trimming left V 8 bases short and J 2 bases short, with 12 bases between. Germline V gene lookup returns CDR1 MGHRA and CDR2 YSYEKL. The CDR3 contains 13 residues.

The genes are TRBV28 and TRBJ1-5; D possibly corresponds to TRBD1 (6 bases). The V end was cut by 5 bases, the J end by 5 bases, with 13 bases between. CDR1 is MDHEN and CDR2 is SYDVKM in the germline V gene. CDR3 length: 14 residues. CDR3 sequence (DNA): TGTGCCAGCAGTCAAATCAGGGGATATCAGCCCCAGCATTTT. Amino acids: CASSQIRGYQPQHF.

This clone was counted once. V usage is TRBV7-9 and J usage is TRBJ1-3; maybe TRBD1 (5 bases). V was shortened by 6 bases and J by 0 bases, with 12 bases between the two germline ends. Germline lookup yields CDR1 SEHNR and CDR2 FQNEAQ (reference sequence). This CDR3 spans 15 amino acids. The CDR3 region has the DNA TGTGCCAGCAGACCTCCAGGGAGCTCTGGAAACACCATATATTTT. Translation gives CASRPPGSSGNTIYF.

V gene TRBV11-2 combines with J gene TRBJ1-2, with D unresolved. The germline V gene has CDR1 SGHAT and CDR2 FQNNGV. CDR3 length: 11 residues. The ends were cut back, 5 bases at V and 8 bases at J, with 9 bases in the middle. The chain's CDR3 is CASSPEVGYTF. CDR3 DNA: TGTGCCAGCAGCCCCGAGGTGGGCTACACCTTC.

This chain links TRBV6-6 with TRBJ1-1; TRBD1 agrees at 9 bases. This CDR3 region has 14 residues. The germline CDR1 and CDR2 sequences are MNHNY and SVGAGI (reference sequence). The ends lost 6 bases at V and 11 bases at J; junction bases unmatched: 13. CDR3 bases: TGTGCCAGCAGCTTGGGACAGGGCCTATATCAGGCTTTCTTT. Translating gives CASSLGQGLYQAFF.

This clone was found once. The CDR3 DNA follows: TGTGCCAGCAGCAGACTAGCGGGACACACAGATACGCAGTATTTT. Translating gives CASSRLAGHTDTQYF. The V gene is TRBV6-5, the J gene TRBJ2-3; 11 positions agree with TRBD2. J was trimmed by 2 bases and V by 6 bases; bases with no gene match: 4. The CDR3 is 15 residues long. From germline, CDR1 is MNHEY and CDR2 SVGAGI.